The following is a T cell receptor (beta chain) sequence with its context. These data originate in a study of blood T cells in healthy people across ages. A J-beta primer mix and a sample-barcoded 5' primer were used in a second PCR of roughly 7 to 12 cycles. TCRdb reprocessed the 5' RACE reads with MiXCR, giving one entry per CDR3 protein. The data show roughly 640,000 distinct CDR3 sequences, about 30% seen once. CDR3 length: 12 amino acids. V lost 0 bases and J 11 bases, leaving 13 bases between the germline ends. Germline lookup yields CDR1 DFQATT and CDR2 SNEGSKA (reference sequence). Input material: blood. The V call is TRBV20-1, the J call TRBJ2-5; D unresolved. This TCR came from a woman of 80 years or more in good health. CDR3 bases: TGCAGTGCTAGAGATCAGTACCTACGGCAGTACTTC. Protein product: CSARDQYLRQYF.